Below are 21 T cell receptor beta chains sequenced from a single sample in a study of T cell responses to AZD1222 COVID-19 vaccine. Generated by immunoSEQ multiplex PCR, the TCRdb table keeps only in-frame clones and is missing some. Among about 150,000 clones listed, 75% to 90% were seen once. The sequencing used peripheral blood, collected after recovery from COVID-19. These receptors came from an adult who had recovered from COVID-19.

The chain recombines TRBV6-5 with TRBJ1-2, with D maybe TRBD1 (6 bases). The CDR3 loop spans 12 amino acids. The germline gives CDR1 MNHEY, CDR2 SVGAGI. Trimming shortened V by 5 bases and J by 4 bases, and 8 bases separated the two germline ends. Here the CDR3 DNA reads TGTGCCAGCAGTAGACAGGTCTATGGCTACACCTTC. Amino acids: CASSRQVYGYTF.

The rearrangement uses TRBV20-1 and TRBJ2-3; D not resolved. Germline values: CDR1 DFQATT, CDR2 SNEGSKA (reference sequence). The CDR3 loop spans 15 amino acids. The V end lost 3 bases, the J end lost 2 bases, and 15 bases lay between the germline ends. CDR3 protein: CSASPRVRLTDTQYF. CDR3 nucleotides: TGCAGTGCTAGTCCCCGGGTCCGACTCACAGATACGCAGTATTTT.

J is TRBJ2-3 and V is TRBV3-1 (or the pseudogene TRBV3-2); D call uncertain. The germline CDR1 and CDR2 sequences are LGHDT and YNNKEL (reference sequence). V dropped 1 base and J dropped 4 bases, with 9 bases sitting between them. The CDR3 spans 14 residues. CDR3 coding DNA: TGTGCCAGCAGCCAAGGGGTTGGGCCAGATACGCAGTATTTT. Translated: CASSQGVGPDTQYF.

CDR3 residues: CASSPPYGGTAETQYF. As DNA, the CDR3 is TGTGCCAGCTCACCTCCCTATGGGGGGACCGCGGAGACCCAGTACTTC. The chain is built from TRBV18 and TRBJ2-5; tentatively, D is TRBD2 (6 bases). Germline CDR1 reads KGHSH; CDR2 reads LQKENI. With 3 bases removed from V and 5 bases from J, the gap between germline ends came to 19 bases. The CDR3 covers 16 residues.

This chain connects TRBV5-1 to TRBJ2-2; 10 bases match TRBD2. J was trimmed by 3 bases and V by 2 bases; bases with no gene match: 1. Germline V gives CDR1 SGHRS, CDR2 YFSETQ. The CDR3 totals 15 residues. The DNA of the CDR3 is TGCGCCAGCAGCTTCCTAGCGGGAGACACCGGGGAGCTGTTTTTT. This translates into CASSFLAGDTGELFF. The full variable domain, its missing parts supplied by reference TRBV5-1 and TRBJ2-2, is KAGVTQTPRYLIKTRGQQVTLSCSPISGHRSVSWYQQTPGQGLQFLFEYFSETQRNKGNFPGRFSGRQFSNSRSEMNVSTLELGDSALYLCASSFLAGDTGELFFGEGSRLTVL.

This clone was detected once. The rearrangement uses TRBV15 and TRBJ2-7, with 10 nucleotides matching TRBD2. Trimming took 4 bases from V and 5 from J; bases not matched to a gene: 8. The CDR3 has 15 residues. Germline V gives CDR1 LNHNV, CDR2 YYDKDF (reference sequence). DNA for the CDR3: TGTGCCACCAGCACCCAACTAGCGGGACCCAACGAGCAGTACTTC. This sequence encodes CATSTQLAGPNEQYF.

The V and J genes are TRBV2 and TRBJ2-7; D may be TRBD1 or TRBD2 (5 bases each). Trimming removed 3 bases from V and 2 bases from J, with 11 bases in between. Germline assignment: CDR1 SNHLY and CDR2 FYNNEI. This CDR3 region has 14 residues. CDR3 DNA: TGTGCCAGCAGTGATTGGGGGTCCCCCTACGAGCAGTACTTC. Its protein product is CASSDWGSPYEQYF.

The V call is TRBV6-5, the J call TRBJ1-2; maybe TRBD1 (5 bases). V was pared by 2 bases and J by 6 bases, with 19 bases between. Germline CDR1 reads MNHEY; CDR2 reads SVGAGI. This CDR3 has 16 residues. CDR3 DNA: TGTGCCAGCAGTTACGGGGCGAGCGGGATTAGGGATGGCTACACCTTC. It is translated as CASSYGASGIRDGYTF.

This sequence joins TRBV11-2 and TRBJ2-5; D remains ambiguous. Trimming pared 0 bases from V and 1 base from J, leaving 9 bases between. The length of the CDR3 is 15 residues. Per the germline V gene, CDR1 is SGHAT and CDR2 is FQNNGV. The CDR3 loop reads CASSLDPGPQETQYF. The DNA for the CDR3 is TGTGCCAGCAGCTTAGACCCAGGCCCCCAAGAGACCCAGTACTTC.

V gene TRBV27 combines with J gene TRBJ2-7, with TRBD2 identical over 13 bases. The CDR3 spans 15 residues. The junction had 3 bases not matched to a gene; V was cut back by 4 bases and J by 3 bases. Germline assignment: CDR1 MNHEY and CDR2 SMNVEV (reference sequence). DNA of the CDR3: TGTGCCAGCAGTTATGGACTAGCGGGAGTCTACGAGCAGTACTTC. Amino acids: CASSYGLAGVYEQYF.

The rearrangement joins TRBV28 to TRBJ2-4, with TRBD2 as a possible D gene (5 bases). Germline V CDR1 and CDR2: MDHEN, SYDVKM. V lost 3 bases and J 9 bases, leaving 12 bases between the germline ends. The CDR3 runs to 13 residues. The CDR3 loop reads CASSLASRGIQYF. CDR3 sequence (DNA): TGTGCCAGCAGTTTGGCCTCCCGGGGCATTCAGTACTTC.

The chain employs TRBV11-1 and TRBJ2-1; 10 bases match TRBD1. This CDR3 contains 15 residues. From germline, CDR1 is SGHAT and CDR2 FQDESV (reference sequence). V lost 1 base and J lost 7; bases outside the gene matches: 4. CDR3 in amino acids: CASSLGQGARNEQFF. Here the CDR3 DNA reads TGTGCCAGCAGCTTAGGACAGGGGGCGCGAAATGAGCAGTTCTTC.

The chain combines TRBV2 with TRBJ1-1, with a possible D match to TRBD1 (5 bases). V gave up 4 bases and J gave up 0 bases, with 6 bases separating them. The CDR3 sequence is 13 residues long. Per the germline V gene, CDR1 is SNHLY and CDR2 is FYNNEI. The CDR3 nucleotides read TGTGCCAGCAGTGCGGACATGAACACTGAAGCTTTCTTT. Translating it yields CASSADMNTEAFF.

The gene calls are TRBV13 and TRBJ2-1; 15 nucleotides match TRBD2. The length of the CDR3 is 20 residues. In germline, CDR1 is PRHDT, CDR2 FYEKMQ (reference sequence). Losses at the gene ends were 4 bases for V and 7 bases for J; bases not matched to a gene: 17. The CDR3 region is CASSSYARTSGRAGGNEQFF. The CDR3 nucleotides are TGTGCCAGCAGCTCTTATGCCCGGACTAGCGGGAGGGCCGGGGGAAATGAGCAGTTCTTC.

CDR3 amino acids: CASSKNPEGLNEQYF. The CDR3 nucleotides are TGTGCCAGTAGTAAAAATCCGGAGGGCCTAAACGAGCAGTACTTC. This rearrangement joins TRBV19 to TRBJ2-7, with D maybe TRBD2 (6 bases). The CDR3 has 15 residues. Germline lookup yields CDR1 LNHDA and CDR2 SQIVND (reference sequence). The germline V and J ends were trimmed by 4 bases and 5 bases, with 18 bases remaining between them.

This clone has more than one count but fewer than ten. The gene calls are TRBV6-2 or TRBV6-3 and TRBJ1-5, with D possibly matching TRBD1 (5 bases). Germline CDR1 is MNHEY and CDR2 is SVGEGT. This CDR3 comprises 14 residues. Between the trimmed V and J ends, which lost 4 bases and 2 bases, there was a span of 9 bases. CDR3 sequence: CASSSREGNQPQHF. DNA for the CDR3: TGTGCCAGCAGTTCCAGGGAGGGCAATCAGCCCCAGCATTTT.

The chain joins TRBV19 to TRBJ1-4; possible D gene TRBD1, 5 bases. From germline, CDR1 is LNHDA and CDR2 SQIVND (reference sequence). V shed 6 bases and J shed 4 bases, with 18 bases lying between them. This CDR3 has 16 residues. The CDR3 protein is CASSPRQGQFNEKLFF. The CDR3 region has the DNA TGTGCCAGTAGCCCCAGGCAGGGCCAATTTAATGAAAAACTGTTTTTT. Variable domain in full (rest from reference TRBV19 and TRBJ1-4): DGGITQSPKYLFRKEGQNVTLSCEQNLNHDAMYWYRQDPGQGLRLIYYSQIVNDFQKGDIAEGYSVSREKKESFPLTVTSAQKNPTAFYLCASSPRQGQFNEKLFFGSGTQLSVL.

The chain uses TRBV5-1 and TRBJ1-5, with a weak D call TRBD1 (5 bases). The CDR3 is 13 residues long. Germline V gene sequence: CDR1 SGHRS, CDR2 YFSETQ. Trimming took 2 bases from V and 5 from J, leaving 8 bases between them. CDR3 residues: CASSFEGDQPQHF. As DNA, the CDR3 is TGCGCCAGCAGCTTTGAAGGGGATCAGCCCCAGCATTTT.

The J gene is TRBJ1-5, the V gene TRBV19; TRBD1 aligns across 7 bases. The germline CDR1 and CDR2 sequences are LNHDA and SQIVND (reference sequence). The V segment lost 9 bases and the J segment 2 bases; nucleotides outside the gene matches: 4. The CDR3 runs to 13 residues. CDR3 nucleotides: TGTGCCAGCCCGACAGGGTGCAATCAGCCCCAGCATTTT. Its translation is CASPTGCNQPQHF. Combining the CDR3 with reference TRBV19 and TRBJ1-5 gives the whole variable domain DGGITQSPKYLFRKEGQNVTLSCEQNLNHDAMYWYRQDPGQGLRLIYYSQIVNDFQKGDIAEGYSVSREKKESFPLTVTSAQKNPTAFYLCASPTGCNQPQHFGDGTRLSIL.

The CDR3 DNA follows: TGTGCCAGCTCTAGGACGGGGAACTATGGCTACACCTTC. Protein sequence: CASSRTGNYGYTF. This chain connects TRBV25-1 to TRBJ1-2, with unresolved D. The CDR3 is 13 residues long. Per the germline V gene, CDR1 is MGHDK and CDR2 is SYGVNS. V dropped 8 bases and J dropped 2 bases, with 12 bases sitting between them.

This clone was detected only a few times. The V gene is TRBV29-1, the J gene TRBJ1-4, with D uncertain. Germline-derived CDR1 and CDR2 are SQVTM and ANQGSEA. The CDR3 runs to 12 residues. V dropped 2 bases and J dropped 0 bases, with 1 base sitting between them. This CDR3 reads CSVETTNEKLFF. CDR3 DNA sequence: TGCAGCGTTGAAACAACTAATGAAAAACTGTTTTTT.